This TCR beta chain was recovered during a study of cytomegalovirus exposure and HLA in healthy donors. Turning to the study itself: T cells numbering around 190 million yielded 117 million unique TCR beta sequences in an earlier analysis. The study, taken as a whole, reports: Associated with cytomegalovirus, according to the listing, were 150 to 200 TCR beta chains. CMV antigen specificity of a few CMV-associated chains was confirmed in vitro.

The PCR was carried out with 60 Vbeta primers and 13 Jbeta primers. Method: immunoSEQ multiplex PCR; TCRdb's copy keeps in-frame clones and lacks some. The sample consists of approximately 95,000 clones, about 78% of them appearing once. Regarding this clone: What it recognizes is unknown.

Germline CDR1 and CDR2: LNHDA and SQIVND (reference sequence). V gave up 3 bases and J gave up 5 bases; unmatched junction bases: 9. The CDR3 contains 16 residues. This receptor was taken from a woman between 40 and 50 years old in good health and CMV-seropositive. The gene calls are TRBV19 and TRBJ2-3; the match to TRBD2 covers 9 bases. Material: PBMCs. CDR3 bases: TGTGCCAGTAGTATGTTTGGCGGGAGGGCCGGAGATACGCAGTATTTT. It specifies CASSMFGGRAGDTQYF.